This paragraph reports one TCR beta chain. Its antigen is not known. This sample is drawn from a study of beta chain features in type 1 diabetes. Overall study results and limits: For Type 1 diabetes patients, all four CD4+ subsets carried TCRB CDR3s that were moderately but significantly shorter.

Of the isolated RNA, all was reverse transcribed, and so the sequenced material was expressed TCRB transcripts. The assay was immunoSEQ multiplex PCR, and TCRdb's table has in-frame clones only and misses some. The sample shows hundreds of thousands of clones, approximately 15% of them seen only once. Germline CDR1 reads MDHEN; CDR2 reads SYDVKM. The J segment lost 5 bases and the V segment lost 4 bases, leaving 13 bases of the junction unmatched. The CDR3 is 17 amino acids. Each sorted fraction was over 98% pure. The rearrangement joins TRBV28 to TRBJ1-5, with 8 nucleotides matching TRBD1. The origin of this receptor is a man aged 18 to 30 with type 1 diabetes. The sequenced sample consisted of naive CD4+ T cells from blood. The CDR3: CASSSSTRRDRHQPQHF. The CDR3 DNA follows: TGTGCCAGCAGTTCCTCCACCCGTCGGGACAGGCATCAGCCCCAGCATTTT.